Included here is one TCR beta chain sequence, with context. How the authors handled the data: Amplification of reference gene primers was used by the study to estimate nucleated cell counts. Using immunoSEQ multiplex PCR, the repertoire was profiled, and TCRdb retains in-frame clones only, with some absent. From that table come the V and J calls and clone size; the DNA was used to work out D and trimming. The table lists roughly 81,000 clones, under 85% of them singletons. While infection was still active, Seattle patients were enrolled and then followed longitudinally. This sample stems from a study of blood T cell repertoires in COVID-19. Study overall: The origin of the acute and convalescent COVID-19 samples was the United States, Italy and Spain.

The TCR was taken from a woman aged 80 or over with COVID-19, enrolled during active disease. Sequencing was carried out using peripheral blood.

The CDR3 nucleotides are TGTGCCAGCAGCTTATTCGCTAGCGGGGCTAGCACAGATACGCAGTATTTT. It yields the protein CASSLFASGASTDTQYF. The J gene is TRBJ2-3, the V gene TRBV7-3; TRBD2 matches at 9 bases. The CDR3 extends over 17 amino acids. J lost 0 bases, V lost 2 bases, and 6 bases had no gene match. Germline V gene data show CDR1 as SGHTA and CDR2 as FQGTGA.